A selection of T cell receptor beta chains follows, all from one sample in a study of liver allograft versus peripheral blood T cells. Each CDR3 protein is one row after TCRdb ran MiXCR on the reads. The table includes over 3,500 distinct CDR3 sequences, approximately 15% detected once. The receptors stem from a human patient who had a liver transplant. Some T cells could come from the graft donor. Both conserved end residues are part of each CDR3. A D gene is named only where the DNA matches it firmly. Some rows have no size entry. The others give once, few or many, or a class for an expanded clone.

>TRBV20-1|few|NA|TRBJ1-6
CSARFGGGSYNSPLHF
TGCAGTGCTAGATTCGGGGGCGGCTCCTATAATTCACCCCTCCACTTT
>TRBV10-3|medium-sized|TRBD1|TRBJ2-7
CAISGTGSGEQYF
TGTGCCATCAGTGGGACAGGGAGCGGCGAGCAGTACTTC
>TRBV20-1|NA|NA|TRBJ1-2
CSARDMGRTGYTF
TGCAGTGCTAGAGATATGGGCAGGACCGGCTACACCTTC
>TRBV6-2/TRBV6-3|medium-sized|NA|TRBJ2-1
CASSYTAGRSYNEQFF
TGTGCCAGCAGTTACACAGCTGGACGGTCCTACAATGAGCAGTTCTTC
>TRBV6-2/TRBV6-3|medium-sized|NA|TRBJ1-1
CASTQGTEAFF
TGTGCCAGCACACAGGGTACTGAAGCTTTCTTT
>TRBV6-1|medium-sized|TRBD1|TRBJ1-1
CASSRTGGMASEAFF
TGTGCCAGCAGCCGGACAGGCGGGATGGCTAGTGAAGCTTTCTTT
>TRBV5-6|medium-sized|NA|TRBJ1-3
CASSFYRVSLLRRTIYF
TGTGCCAGCAGCTTTTACAGGGTCTCCTTATTGCGTCGGACCATATATTTT
>TRBV5-6|medium-sized|NA|TRBJ1-5
CASSSSAAAPYQPQHF
TGTGCCAGCAGCTCATCCGCGGCGGCCCCCTATCAGCCCCAGCATTTT
>TRBV28|medium-sized|TRBD1|TRBJ2-7
CASFSGTGGAYEQYF
TGTGCCAGCTTTTCAGGGACAGGGGGCGCCTACGAGCAGTACTTC
>TRBV20-1|many|TRBD1|TRBJ1-4
CSALTGENEKLFF
TGCAGTGCCTTGACAGGGGAAAATGAAAAACTGTTTTTT
>TRBV12-3/TRBV12-4|many|NA|TRBJ1-6
CASSFGGRDNSPLHF
TGTGCCAGCAGTTTTGGGGGGAGGGATAATTCACCCCTCCACTTT
>TRBV6-5|medium-sized|NA|TRBJ2-1
CASSYHPSSYNEQFF
TGTGCCAGCAGTTATCATCCAAGCTCCTACAATGAGCAGTTCTTC
>TRBV5-6|medium-sized|TRBD1|TRBJ1-2
CASSPGGYRGLNYGYTF
TGTGCCAGCAGCCCTGGGGGTTACAGGGGCCTTAACTATGGCTACACCTTC
>TRBV5-6|NA|NA|TRBJ2-3
CASLLEGTDTQYF
TGTGCCAGCCTTTTAGAGGGCACAGATACGCAGTATTTT
>TRBV19|medium-sized|NA|TRBJ1-1
CASSIPVGNTEAFF
TGTGCCAGTAGTATCCCAGTGGGTAACACTGAAGCTTTCTTT
>TRBV18|large|NA|TRBJ1-1
CASSPDRTLTEAFF
TGTGCCAGCTCCCCCGACAGGACACTAACTGAAGCTTTCTTT
>TRBV9|medium-sized|NA|TRBJ1-3
CASSAGLTGSGNTIYF
TGTGCCAGCAGCGCCGGTTTGACAGGTTCTGGAAACACCATATATTTT
>TRBV6-5|medium-sized|TRBD1|TRBJ1-5
CASSLDRYQPQHF
TGTGCCAGCAGCCTGGACAGGTATCAGCCCCAGCATTTT
>TRBV2|few|NA|TRBJ2-7
CASSDGVPWQYF
TGTGCCAGCAGCGACGGGGTTCCGTGGCAGTACTTC
>TRBV12-5|many|NA|TRBJ2-7
CASGAPGQPYEQYF
TGTGCTAGTGGCGCCCCCGGACAGCCCTACGAGCAGTACTTC
>TRBV19|medium-sized|NA|TRBJ1-4
CASSTSRPEDEKLFF
TGTGCCAGTAGTACATCTAGGCCCGAAGATGAAAAACTGTTTTTT
>TRBV2|NA|NA|TRBJ1-5
CASSVNQPQHF
TGTGCCAGCAGTGTGAATCAGCCCCAGCATTTT
>TRBV7-2|medium-sized|NA|TRBJ1-2
CASSLDGFYGYTF
TGTGCCAGCAGCCTCGACGGATTCTATGGCTACACCTTC
>TRBV12-3/TRBV12-4|NA|TRBD1|TRBJ2-7
CASSLVRFRDRGYEQYF
TGTGCCAGCAGTTTGGTCCGCTTCCGGGACAGGGGTTACGAGCAGTACTTC
>TRBV7-9|medium-sized|TRBD1|TRBJ1-4
CASSSGQITNEKLFF
TGTGCCAGCAGCTCGGGACAGATAACTAATGAAAAACTGTTTTTT
>TRBV6-2/TRBV6-3|medium-sized|NA|TRBJ2-7
CASSYARAYEQYF
TGTGCCAGCAGTTACGCTAGGGCGTACGAGCAGTACTTC
>TRBV12-3/TRBV12-4|NA|TRBD2|TRBJ2-6
CASSPLAGGPGSGANVLTF
TGTGCCAGCAGTCCCTTAGCGGGAGGGCCGGGCTCTGGGGCCAACGTCCTGACTTTC
>TRBV2|NA|TRBD1|TRBJ1-2
CASSERRLGQGVGYTF
TGTGCCAGCAGTGAAAGAAGGTTGGGACAGGGTGTTGGCTACACCTTC
>TRBV2|NA|NA|TRBJ1-1
CASSGRRLNTEAFF
TGTGCCAGCAGTGGACGGAGATTGAACACTGAAGCTTTCTTT
>TRBV6-2/TRBV6-3|medium-sized|TRBD2|TRBJ2-1
CASLLGSGSIYNEQFF
TGTGCCAGCCTCCTAGGTAGCGGGAGTATTTACAATGAGCAGTTCTTC
>TRBV7-9|few|TRBD1|TRBJ2-7
CASSLGDSSFYEQYF
TGTGCCAGCAGCTTAGGGGACAGCTCATTCTACGAGCAGTACTTC
>TRBV6-1|medium-sized|NA|TRBJ1-6
CASTVRPGKSPLHF
TGTGCCAGCACAGTTCGACCGGGAAAATCACCCCTCCACTTT
>TRBV6-2/TRBV6-3|medium-sized|NA|TRBJ1-1
CASSYPPGTTNTEAFF
TGTGCCAGCAGTTACCCTCCAGGGACAACGAACACTGAAGCTTTCTTT
>TRBV20-1|few|NA|TRBJ1-2
CSARPSTGRGTDGYTF
TGCAGTGCTAGACCCTCTACAGGGAGGGGGACGGATGGCTACACCTTC
>TRBV6-5|NA|TRBD2|TRBJ2-1
CASGFTSGRRNEQFF
TGTGCCAGCGGATTTACTAGCGGGAGAAGGAATGAGCAGTTCTTC
>TRBV6-1|medium-sized|TRBD1|TRBJ1-2
CASRAGQGANYGYTF
TGTGCCAGCAGGGCGGGACAGGGGGCGAACTATGGCTACACCTTC
>TRBV14|medium-sized|TRBD2|TRBJ2-7
CASSLGGGAFGEQYF
TGTGCCAGCAGTCTCGGCGGGGGGGCCTTTGGCGAGCAGTACTTC
>TRBV9|NA|TRBD1|TRBJ1-5
CASSLDRDSYQPQHF
TGTGCCAGCAGCCTGGACAGGGACAGCTATCAGCCCCAGCATTTT
>TRBV20-1|NA|TRBD2|TRBJ2-7
CSARSRSGGSGEQYF
TGCAGTGCTAGATCAAGGTCGGGGGGTTCAGGCGAGCAGTACTTC
>TRBV6-5|medium-sized|NA|TRBJ1-2
CASSTGTALYGYTF
TGTGCCAGCAGTACAGGGACGGCACTCTATGGCTACACCTTC
>TRBV24-1|NA|NA|TRBJ2-1
CATADRGDEQFF
TGTGCCACCGCCGATCGAGGAGATGAGCAGTTCTTC
>TRBV20-1|medium-sized|TRBD1|TRBJ1-2
CSAVDRGDYGYTF
TGCAGTGCTGTAGACAGGGGGGACTATGGCTACACCTTC
>TRBV7-2|NA|NA|TRBJ2-5
CASSSSRTQETQYF
TGTGCCAGCAGCTCCAGTAGGACTCAAGAGACCCAGTACTTC
>TRBV6-2/TRBV6-3|medium-sized|TRBD1|TRBJ1-2
CASSGIPGTGGAYGYTF
TGTGCCAGCAGCGGTATCCCCGGGACAGGGGGCGCGTATGGCTACACCTTC
>TRBV7-9|medium-sized|NA|TRBJ1-2
CASSPLRAASGNYGYTF
TGTGCCAGCAGCCCCCTCCGGGCGGCTAGTGGTAACTATGGCTACACCTTC
>TRBV29-1|medium-sized|TRBD1|TRBJ2-5
CSVRQGLETQYF
TGCAGCGTGCGACAGGGGTTAGAGACCCAGTACTTC
>TRBV6-5|medium-sized|TRBD2|TRBJ2-7
CASSPGFGGGYEQYF
TGTGCCAGCAGCCCAGGTTTCGGCGGGGGCTACGAGCAGTACTTC
>TRBV5-6|medium-sized|TRBD1|TRBJ2-2
CASSRGQWGTGELFF
TGTGCCAGCAGTCGGGGACAGTGGGGCACCGGGGAGCTGTTTTTT
>TRBV5-5|many|NA|TRBJ1-6
CASRSLGGSPLHF
TGTGCCAGCAGGTCTCTGGGCGGATCACCCCTCCACTTT
>TRBV6-2/TRBV6-3|medium-sized|NA|TRBJ1-2
CASRLGTGGHYGYTF
TGTGCCAGCAGACTTGGGACCGGCGGGCACTATGGCTACACCTTC
>TRBV3-1|NA|TRBD2|TRBJ2-5
CASKPGGQETQYF
TGTGCCAGCAAGCCGGGGGGCCAAGAGACCCAGTACTTC
>TRBV27|medium-sized|NA|TRBJ1-1
CASSSYRATEAFF
TGTGCCAGCAGTTCATACAGGGCCACTGAAGCTTTCTTT
>TRBV11-3|many|TRBD1|TRBJ1-1
CASSQDRGLAEAFF
TGTGCCAGCAGCCAGGACAGGGGGCTAGCTGAAGCTTTCTTT